This TCR beta chain was sequenced during a study of blood T cell repertoires in COVID-19. Authors' data handling: By means of reference gene primer amplification, nucleated cell counts were estimated. TCRdb's copy holds only in-frame clones and misses some; the assay was immunoSEQ multiplex PCR. V, J and clone size reflect that table, while D and trimming were determined from the DNA. The sample holds roughly 360,000 clones, around 87% seen once. Germline values: CDR1 MNHEY, CDR2 SVGAGI. J gave up 3 bases and V 8 bases, and 4 bases lay outside the gene matches. This CDR3 spans 14 amino acids. Participants spanned ages roughly 18 to 90 years and resided in over 20 US areas. Cohort 3 recovery required two negative PCRs, clearance, or symptom resolution.

The sequencing sample was made of PBMCs or T cells enriched from blood (not recorded which). The chain is built from TRBV6-5 and TRBJ2-2; 9 positions agree with TRBD1. The clonotype was recovered from a man between 25 and 39 years old who had recovered from COVID-19. CDR3 residues: CASPRQGDTGELFF. The DNA for the CDR3 is TGTGCCAGCCCACGACAGGGGGACACCGGGGAGCTGTTTTTT.